This T cell receptor beta chain derives from a study of blood T cells in healthy people across ages. The CDR3 consists of 19 residues. Germline assignment: CDR1 MNHNS and CDR2 SASEGT. V shed 3 bases and J shed 7 bases, with 28 bases lying between them. Primers used in a second PCR of about 6 to 11 cycles were a sample-barcoded 5' primer and a J-beta primer mix. MiXCR, run by TCRdb on the 5' RACE reads, gives a single entry per CDR3 protein. This table holds fewer than 900,000 distinct CDR3 sequences, 35% to 40% found once. The authors drew 8.5 to 10 milliliters of peripheral blood from each donor. The rearrangement uses TRBV6-1 and TRBJ2-1; tentatively, D is TRBD2 (6 bases). The sequencing sample was made of blood. This TCR was recovered from a man younger than 35 in good health. CDR3 in amino acids: CASSDRAGTQAGNWNEQFF. The CDR3 bases are TGTGCCAGCAGTGACAGGGCGGGAACTCAAGCAGGGAATTGGAATGAGCAGTTCTTC.